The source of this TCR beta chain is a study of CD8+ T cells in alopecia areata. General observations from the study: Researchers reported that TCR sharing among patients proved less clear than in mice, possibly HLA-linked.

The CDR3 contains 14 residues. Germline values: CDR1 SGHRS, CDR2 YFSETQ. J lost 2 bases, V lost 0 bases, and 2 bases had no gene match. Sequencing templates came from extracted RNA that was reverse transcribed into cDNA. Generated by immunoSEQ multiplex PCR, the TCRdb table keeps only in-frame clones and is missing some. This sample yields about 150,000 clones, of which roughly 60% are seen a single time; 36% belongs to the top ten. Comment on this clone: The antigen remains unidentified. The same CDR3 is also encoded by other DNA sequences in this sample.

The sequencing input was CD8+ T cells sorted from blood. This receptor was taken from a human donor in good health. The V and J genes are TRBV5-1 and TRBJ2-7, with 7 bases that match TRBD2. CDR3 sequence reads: CASSLASGAYEQYF. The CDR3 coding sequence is TGCGCCAGCAGCTTGGCTAGCGGAGCCTACGAGCAGTACTTC.